The rows below give T cell receptor beta chains drawn from one sample of a study of CXCR3-negative and CXCR3-positive naive CD8 T cells. One entry per CDR3 protein, without DNA, is what TCRdb gives after re-calling the 5' RACE reads. This listing includes some 130,000 distinct CDR3 sequences. The source material was naive CXCR3+ CD8+ T cells from blood. These receptors were taken from a human donor in good health. Some clones in this sample may be carry-over from other donors' samples. CDR3s include the opening cysteine and the closing phenylalanine or tryptophan.

V	length	J	CDR3
TRBV29-1	13	TRBJ2-1	CSVVLSSYNEQFF
TRBV12-3/TRBV12-4	16	TRBJ2-1	CATKGHRGNSYNEQFF
TRBV20-1	15	TRBJ2-1	CSARNRDRTYNEQFF
TRBV7-9	12	TRBJ1-6	CASSTQDSPLHF
TRBV15	15	TRBJ2-5	CATSRVTGIQETQYF
TRBV5-4	12	TRBJ2-1	CASSLGGVEQFF
TRBV29-1	16	TRBJ2-7	CSVEDLNPVGSYEQYF
TRBV15	14	TRBJ2-7	CATSRDLFPYEQYF
TRBV7-9	13	TRBJ2-7	CASSPSWTYEQYF
TRBV20-1	15	TRBJ2-1	CSADTPGQAYNEQFF
TRBV7-2	18	TRBJ2-7	CASSLAKSRGARSYEQYF
TRBV4-2	14	TRBJ2-2	CASSPGLITGELFF
TRBV6-2/TRBV6-3	13	TRBJ2-5	CASSDRAHETQYF
TRBV27	17	TRBJ1-1	CASSTTVLGEKNTEAFF
TRBV9	13	TRBJ2-1	CASTGTSENEQFF
TRBV29-1	14	TRBJ2-7	CSVAQGDSSYEQYF
TRBV5-1	16	TRBJ2-3	CASSLSSGGSTDTQYF
TRBV6-6	14	TRBJ1-5	CASSYQGGYQPQHF
TRBV18	15	TRBJ1-2	CASSPNGLDFYGYTF
TRBV2	15	TRBJ2-7	CASSDSGGIIYEQYF
TRBV10-3	11	TRBJ2-7	CAISWGYEQYF
TRBV28	12	TRBJ1-5	CASSFINQPQHF
TRBV6-5	15	TRBJ2-7	CASSYSGTGPYEQYF
TRBV4-3	15	TRBJ1-2	CASSTYARGGYGYTF
TRBV5-1	13	TRBJ2-7	CASSSAGQSEQYF
TRBV7-9	13	TRBJ1-3	CASSSLIGNTIYF
TRBV20-1	16	TRBJ2-1	CSATPSGQATYNEQFF
TRBV29-1	17	TRBJ2-3	CSSLTGGASHSTDTQYF
TRBV4-1	14	TRBJ2-3	CASRESPGTDTQYF
TRBV19	15	TRBJ2-1	CASSDRDRGDNEQFF
TRBV29-1	16	TRBJ2-7	CSVDSGSDGPHYEQYF
TRBV14	15	TRBJ1-2	CASSQDVSGSDGYTF
TRBV28	14	TRBJ2-1	CASSPQGAYNEQFF
TRBV5-5	13	TRBJ2-7	CASSPGQLYEQYF
TRBV21-1	22	TRBJ2-3	CASRPRVGQTGTSGRYTDTQYF
TRBV27	14	TRBJ1-5	CASSALHGWQPQHF
TRBV7-3	15	TRBJ2-2	CASSLGDRYTGELFF